A selection of T cell receptor beta chains follows, all from one sample in a study of patients and donors after allogeneic stem cell transplantation. TCRdb re-called the RT-PCR reads with MiXCR, one entry per CDR3 protein. Among about 160,000 distinct CDR3 sequences listed, about a third were seen once. Sequenced sample: blood, either unsorted or a sorted T cell fraction (not recorded which). The receptors originated from a human donor who was either an allogeneic HSCT recipient or a stem cell or donor lymphocyte infusion donor (not recorded which). It is not recorded whose cells these are; they may come from a transplant donor. The CDR3 runs from the conserved cysteine through the conserved F or W.

TRBV4-3 | 14 | CASSQGGPYNEQFF
TRBV12-3/TRBV12-4 | 13 | CASRPQGDQPQHF
TRBV12-3/TRBV12-4 | 15 | CASRLGQLSTGELFF
TRBV7-3 | 14 | CASSPGGETDTQYF
TRBV6-2/TRBV6-3 | 13 | CASTHTDRVVLFF
TRBV6-2/TRBV6-3 | 15 | CASSYLRLEHNEQFF
TRBV10-3 | 14 | CAISDEQLNTEAFF
TRBV11-2 | 18 | CASSLGITWGRHTDTQYF
TRBV12-3/TRBV12-4 | 12 | CASSLEVSPLHF
TRBV5-5 | 12 | CAGGHLNTEAFF
TRBV6-2/TRBV6-3 | 13 | CAWSEGLNYGYTF
TRBV10-3 | 15 | CAISGTVAGLDEQFF
TRBV12-3/TRBV12-4 | 14 | CASSSQGQACEQFF
TRBV29-1 | 12 | CSVVRGGYGYTF
TRBV6-6 | 15 | CASSLTTSTNEKLFF
TRBV6-2/TRBV6-3 | 17 | CASSYSMFPARNYGYTF
TRBV3-1 | 15 | CASSVGPTGSYEQYF
TRBV29-1 | 16 | CSADSSRAWSNQPQHF
TRBV12-3/TRBV12-4 | 13 | CASRRDRFNTIYF
TRBV6-2/TRBV6-3 | 11 | CAITDSGPLHF